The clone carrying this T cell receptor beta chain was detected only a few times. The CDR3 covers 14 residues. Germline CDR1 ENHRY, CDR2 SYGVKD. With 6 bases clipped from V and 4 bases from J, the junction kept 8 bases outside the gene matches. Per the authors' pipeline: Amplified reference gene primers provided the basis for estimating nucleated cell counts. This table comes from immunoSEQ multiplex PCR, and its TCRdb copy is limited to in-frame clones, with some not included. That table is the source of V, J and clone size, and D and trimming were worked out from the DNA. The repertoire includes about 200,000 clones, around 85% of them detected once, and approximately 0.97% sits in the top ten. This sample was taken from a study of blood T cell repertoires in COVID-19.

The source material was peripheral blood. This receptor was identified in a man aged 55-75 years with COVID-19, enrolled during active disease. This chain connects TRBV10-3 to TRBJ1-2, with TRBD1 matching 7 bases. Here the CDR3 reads CAIRRQGQTYGYTF. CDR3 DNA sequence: TGTGCCATCAGACGACAGGGCCAAACCTATGGCTACACCTTC.